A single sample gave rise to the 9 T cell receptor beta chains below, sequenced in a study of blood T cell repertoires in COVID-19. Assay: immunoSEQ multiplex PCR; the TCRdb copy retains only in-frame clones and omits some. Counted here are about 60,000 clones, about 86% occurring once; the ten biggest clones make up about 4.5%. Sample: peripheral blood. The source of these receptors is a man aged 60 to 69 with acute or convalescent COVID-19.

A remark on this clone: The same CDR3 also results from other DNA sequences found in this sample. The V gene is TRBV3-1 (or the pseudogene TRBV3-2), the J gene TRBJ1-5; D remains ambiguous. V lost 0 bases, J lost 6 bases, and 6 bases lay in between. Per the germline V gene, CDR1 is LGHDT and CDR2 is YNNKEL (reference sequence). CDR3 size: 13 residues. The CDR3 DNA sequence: TGTGCCAGCAGCCAAGATAGTAGTCAGCCCCAGCATTTT. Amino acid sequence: CASSQDSSQPQHF.

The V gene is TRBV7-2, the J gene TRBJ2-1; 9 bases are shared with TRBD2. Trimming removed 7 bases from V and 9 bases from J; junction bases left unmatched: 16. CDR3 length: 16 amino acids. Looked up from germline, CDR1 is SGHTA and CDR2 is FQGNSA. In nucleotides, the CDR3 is TGTGCCAGCACCCCACGTAGCGGCGGGAGGGCCGTTGAGCAGTTCTTC. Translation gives CASTPRSGGRAVEQFF.

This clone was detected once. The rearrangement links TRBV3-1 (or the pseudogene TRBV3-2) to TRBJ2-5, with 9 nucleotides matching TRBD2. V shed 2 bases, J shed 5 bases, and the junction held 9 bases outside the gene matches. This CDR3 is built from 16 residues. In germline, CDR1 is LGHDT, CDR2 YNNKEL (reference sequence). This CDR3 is CASSQNSGRPEETQYF. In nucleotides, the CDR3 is TGTGCCAGCAGCCAAAACAGCGGGAGGCCGGAGGAGACCCAGTACTTC.

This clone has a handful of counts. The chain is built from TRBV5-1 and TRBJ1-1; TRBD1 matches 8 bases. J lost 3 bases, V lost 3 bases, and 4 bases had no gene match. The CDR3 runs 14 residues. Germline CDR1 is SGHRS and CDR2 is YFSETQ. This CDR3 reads CASSSTGADTEAFF. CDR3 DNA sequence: TGCGCCAGCAGCTCGACAGGGGCGGACACTGAAGCTTTCTTT.

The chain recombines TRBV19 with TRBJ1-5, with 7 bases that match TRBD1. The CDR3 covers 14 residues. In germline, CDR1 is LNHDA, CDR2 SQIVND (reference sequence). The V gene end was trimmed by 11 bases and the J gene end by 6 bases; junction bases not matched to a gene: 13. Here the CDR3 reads CASRGQGVTQPQHF. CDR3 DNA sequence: TGTGCCTCTAGGGGGCAGGGGGTAACTCAGCCCCAGCATTTT.

The CDR3 sequence: CASSPTVRTNTGELFF. The CDR3 DNA is TGTGCCAGCAGCCCGACAGTACGAACGAACACCGGGGAGCTGTTTTTT. The chain couples TRBV4-2 to TRBJ2-2; TRBD1 might be the D (5 bases). Deletions cut 4 bases from V and 0 bases from J, with 12 bases between. Germline loops: CDR1 LGHNA, CDR2 YNFKEQ. There are 16 residues in the CDR3.

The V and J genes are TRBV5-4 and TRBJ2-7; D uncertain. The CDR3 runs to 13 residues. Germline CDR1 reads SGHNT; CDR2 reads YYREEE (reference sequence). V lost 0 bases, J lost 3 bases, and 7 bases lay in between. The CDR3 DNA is TGTGCCAGCAGCTTGGATCCGGGCTACGAGCAGTACTTC. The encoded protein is CASSLDPGYEQYF.

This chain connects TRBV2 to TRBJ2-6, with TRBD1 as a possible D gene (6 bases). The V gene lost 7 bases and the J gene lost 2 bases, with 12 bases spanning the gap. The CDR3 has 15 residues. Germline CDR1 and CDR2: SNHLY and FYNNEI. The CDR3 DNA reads TGTGCCAGCACGGGCAGGGGTACTGGGGCCAACGTCCTGACTTTC. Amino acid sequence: CASTGRGTGANVLTF. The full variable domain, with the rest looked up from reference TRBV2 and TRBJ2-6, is EPEVTQTPSHQVTQMGQEVILRCVPISNHLYFYWYRQILGQKVEFLVSFYNNEISEKSEIFDDQFSVERPDGSNFTLKIRSTKLEDSAMYFCASTGRGTGANVLTFGAGSRLTVL.

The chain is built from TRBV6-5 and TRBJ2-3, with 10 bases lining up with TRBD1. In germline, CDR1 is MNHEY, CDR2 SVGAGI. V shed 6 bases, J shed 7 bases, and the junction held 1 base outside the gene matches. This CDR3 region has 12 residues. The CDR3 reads CASRDRGYTQYF. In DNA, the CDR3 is TGTGCCAGCAGGGACAGGGGGTATACGCAGTATTTT.